The rows below give T cell receptor beta chains drawn from one sample of a study of vaccination and CD4 T cells after COVID-19. TCRdb re-analysed the PCR reads in MiXCR, keeping a single row per CDR3 protein. In the table there are almost 7,500 distinct CDR3 sequences, 37% of which are singletons. For these TCRs, the target antigens are not known. Sequences were obtained from CD4+ T cells from blood, cultured in vitro. Receptors originate from a human donor in good health. The CDR3 runs from the conserved cysteine through the conserved F or W. The order of the fields is D gene, J gene, clone size, V gene, CDR3 protein, CDR3 DNA. D genes are given only for firm matches. Part of the rows lack a size; the others show once, few, many or a class for expanded clones.

D: .; J: TRBJ2-5; size: .; V: TRBV7-6; CDR3: CASSLTAGETQYF; DNA: TGTGCCAGCAGCCTGACCGCCGGGGAGACCCAGTACTTC
D: .; J: TRBJ2-5; size: few; V: TRBV14; CDR3: CASSKGETQYF; DNA: TGTGCCAGCAGCAAGGGAGAGACCCAGTACTTC
D: .; J: TRBJ2-3; size: .; V: TRBV7-9; CDR3: CASSLGISLAADTQYF; DNA: TGTGCCAGCAGCTTAGGAATCAGCCTAGCCGCAGATACGCAGTATTTT
D: .; J: TRBJ2-5; size: few; V: TRBV6-1; CDR3: CASSPVHPYQETQYF; DNA: TGTGCCAGCAGCCCCGTACATCCGTACCAAGAGACCCAGTACTTC
D: TRBD2; J: TRBJ2-7; size: .; V: TRBV5-1; CDR3: CASKTSGGGRGSYEQYF; DNA: TGCGCCAGCAAGACTAGCGGGGGGGGTCGAGGATCCTACGAGCAGTACTTC
D: .; J: TRBJ1-1; size: .; V: TRBV20-1; CDR3: CSARKGGVPNTEAFF; DNA: TGCAGTGCGAGAAAGGGAGGGGTTCCGAACACTGAAGCTTTCTTT
D: .; J: TRBJ2-7; size: .; V: TRBV20-1; CDR3: CSARDAPLAGEQYF; DNA: TGCAGTGCTAGAGACGCCCCTCTAGCAGGCGAGCAGTACTTC
D: .; J: TRBJ1-2; size: few; V: TRBV19; CDR3: CASSSHRDLANYGYTF; DNA: TGTGCCAGTAGTTCCCACAGGGACCTAGCTAACTATGGCTACACCTTC
D: .; J: TRBJ2-2; size: few; V: TRBV29-1; CDR3: CSVGDTGELFF; DNA: TGCAGCGTGGGGGACACCGGGGAGCTGTTTTTT
D: TRBD2; J: TRBJ2-7; size: few; V: TRBV20-1; CDR3: CSAVGTRSSYEQYF; DNA: TGCAGTGCTGTCGGGACTAGGAGCTCCTACGAGCAGTACTTC
D: .; J: TRBJ2-7; size: once; V: TRBV7-2; CDR3: CASSLIRARYEQYF; DNA: TGTGCCAGCAGCTTAATCAGGGCCCGGTACGAGCAGTACTTC
D: .; J: TRBJ2-5; size: few; V: TRBV25-1; CDR3: CASSELIRGGAETQYF; DNA: TGTGCCAGCAGTGAATTAATCAGGGGAGGTGCAGAGACCCAGTACTTC
D: TRBD2; J: TRBJ2-5; size: few; V: TRBV20-1; CDR3: CSASTPLAGPQETQYF; DNA: TGCAGTGCTAGCACCCCTCTAGCGGGGCCCCAAGAGACCCAGTACTTC
D: TRBD1; J: TRBJ1-1; size: .; V: TRBV6-4; CDR3: CASRMTGGNTEAFF; DNA: TGTGCCAGCAGGATGACAGGGGGCAACACTGAAGCTTTCTTT
D: .; J: TRBJ2-7; size: .; V: TRBV18; CDR3: CASSTSSYEQYF; DNA: TGTGCCAGCTCAACATCAAGTTACGAGCAGTACTTC
D: .; J: TRBJ1-5; size: .; V: TRBV7-2; CDR3: CASSQVRLSNQPQHF; DNA: TGCGCCAGCAGCCAAGTACGGTTAAGCAATCAGCCCCAGCATTTT
D: TRBD2; J: TRBJ2-7; size: .; V: TRBV7-2; CDR3: CASSPIASGQKPEQYF; DNA: TGTGCCAGCAGCCCGATCGCTAGCGGGCAAAAACCCGAGCAGTACTTC
D: .; J: TRBJ1-5; size: .; V: TRBV28; CDR3: CASSTVFRNQPQHF; DNA: TGTGCCAGCAGTACGGTTTTTCGCAATCAGCCCCAGCATTTT
D: .; J: TRBJ2-2; size: .; V: TRBV25-1; CDR3: CASSELGNTGELFF; DNA: TGTGCCAGCAGTGAATTAGGGAACACCGGGGAGCTGTTTTTT
D: TRBD1; J: TRBJ2-7; size: .; V: TRBV23-1; CDR3: CASRRDRFYEQYF; DNA: TGCGCCAGCAGACGGGACAGATTCTACGAGCAGTACTTC
D: TRBD1; J: TRBJ1-5; size: .; V: TRBV28; CDR3: CASTSPGQSNQPQHF; DNA: TGTGCCAGCACCAGCCCGGGACAGAGCAATCAGCCCCAGCATTTT
D: TRBD1; J: TRBJ1-1; size: once; V: TRBV7-8; CDR3: CARRNGRGQKNTEAFF; DNA: TGTGCCAGAAGGAACGGGCGGGGACAGAAGAACACTGAAGCTTTCTTT
D: .; J: TRBJ1-1; size: .; V: TRBV30; CDR3: CAWSWNTEAFF; DNA: TGTGCCTGGAGTTGGAACACTGAAGCTTTCTTT
D: .; J: TRBJ1-1; size: .; V: TRBV14; CDR3: CASSLKIQGEAFF; DNA: TGTGCCAGCAGCTTAAAAATACAGGGAGAAGCTTTCTTT